This TCR beta chain derives from a study of cytomegalovirus exposure and HLA in healthy donors (dated by TCRdb to the late 2010s). With regard to the full study: An earlier analysis of approximately 640 of the donors reported approximately 290 Gb of sequence data and around 110 million unique TCR beta sequences from about 179 million T cells. An early release that covered 500 to 800 HLA-typed donors contained 300 to 350 gigabases of sequencing data and roughly 84 million unique TCR sequences. Of the approximately 400 genotyped donors, approximately 83% fell in the genetic ancestry cluster associated with self-reported Caucasian donors. The study aimed to test whether signatures of past pathogen exposure could be identified by cataloging public T cell receptors. The T cell repertoires of several hundred subjects were profiled by immunosequencing and related to cytomegalovirus serostatus. In addition to the first cohort of 650 to 800 subjects, a separate validation cohort of approximately 120 different subjects was used. The study combined high-throughput TCR immunosequencing, statistical association of individual TCRs with disease status, and machine learning to predict cytomegalovirus infection status. To study patterns of TCR occurrence, a later analysis re-analyzed previously published TCR beta repertoires from 550 to 800 donors and added high-resolution HLA genotyping. In the later analysis, no new phenotypic data were used to find candidate immune exposures; instead, reliance was placed on TCR beta sequences and their occurrence across donors. To decide whether each TCR beta V gene segment behaved as functional or pseudogenic, an earlier analysis of 587 of the donors relied on high-throughput TCR beta sequencing. Alongside the repertoire data, information on donor age, sex, ethnicity and CMV serostatus was compiled. A later genetic analysis took genome-wide SNP genotypes for 398 of the 666 donors and used that subset as a discovery cohort. All discovery cohort repertoires had been generated using a single sequencing platform. HLA typing included class I and class II loci at four-digit resolution. Typing coverage differed by locus: A, B, C, DRB1 and DQB1 were typed in roughly 620-630 donors, DQA1 in 500 to 550, DPA1 in some 600, and DPB1 in 472. Roughly 5 DR-DQ haplotypes were handled as single units for association and clustering, since linkage in the cohort was strong. On average, around 240,000 unique TCR beta nucleotide sequences were sequenced per donor among a few hundred genotyped donors of the cohort, with 15% to 20% of those sequences being non-productive.

The CDR3, cysteine through phenylalanine, is 11 amino acids long. Only CDR3 DNA is held: 33 bases, read in frame from base 1. Looking up the germline V gene yields CDR1 MNHNS and CDR2 SASEGT. The cohort was made up of 500 to 850 healthy bone marrow donors. All cohort members were sampled while nominally healthy, although unrecorded immune exposures were likely present. The donor was CMV seronegative and belonged to the group of 352 seronegative cohort members. A peripheral blood sample was collected from each donor, and TCR beta sequencing was performed on peripheral blood mononuclear cells. Genomic DNA was extracted from the blood cell samples with the Qiagen DNeasy Blood Extraction Kit. As for this clone: Which antigen it targets is not known. No clone much larger than this one lies a single base away; base qualities are absent.

Library preparation used the immunoSEQ multiplex PCR assay. For the multiplex PCR, a mixture combining 60 forward primers for TCR Vbeta segments and 13 reverse primers for TCR Jbeta segments was used. Amplification of the CDR3 region of rearranged TCR beta genes was performed with a multiplex PCR assay on genomic DNA. On the Illumina HiSeq System, the amplified TCR beta libraries were sequenced as 87-base-pair reads. As for the authors' bioinformatics: Across the 670 or so repertoires, a later analysis counted tens of millions of unique TCR beta chains, roughly 11 million of which were shared by at least two donors. To remove PCR and sequencing errors, raw reads were error-corrected and collapsed into unique sequences using a nearest-neighbor algorithm that merged closely related sequences. V, D and J gene segments were assigned by aligning CDR3 sequences to IMGT reference sequences. Each retained sequence needed at least a six-nucleotide match to both a V gene segment and a J gene segment. A rearrangement was called productive if the CDR3 had no stop codons and remained in frame with V and J, and every other rearrangement was called non-productive. Following IMGT convention, CDR3 was defined as the stretch from the second conserved V-encoded cysteine up to the conserved J-encoded phenylalanine. In an earlier analysis of roughly 610 of the donors, sequences lacking an unambiguous match to a single V gene segment were excluded. An earlier analysis of 500 to 600 of the donors classified V segments as functional when productive rearrangements were above 56.7% and as segregating when the standard deviation between donors was above 5%. A statistical classification framework was built for diagnosing cytomegalovirus status from the catalog of TCR beta chain sequences. In a later analysis, V and J genes were assigned by comparing TCR nucleotide sequences against IMGT/GENE-DB human TR gene sequences. Using the TCRdist pipeline, a later analysis assigned CDR3 sequences along with most-parsimonious VDJ recombination scenarios. In a later analysis, each TCR beta chain was defined by its CDR3 amino acid sequence together with its V-gene family, and reads without a unique V-gene family were excluded. As a way to deal with suspected cross-contamination and a sequencing artifact, a later analysis dropped more than 500 nucleotide sequences that were highly shared and had low generation probability. In a later analysis, a clonal expansion index for each public chain was calculated from normalized within-repertoire ranks of inferred template counts. In a later analysis, generation probabilities were computed with a VDJ recombination model fitted to out-of-frame rearrangements, and the resulting probabilities were checked against IGoR. In a later analysis, TCR-TCR, TCR-HLA and TCR-CMV co-occurrence was scored with hypergeometric tests, and a repertoire-size bias correction was applied to TCR pairs. A later analysis estimated false discovery rates by permuting HLA or CMV assignments 20 times. In a later analysis, co-occurring TCRs were grouped using DBSCAN, with TCRdist sequence similarity added in when clustering inside HLA-allele-positive subsets. Repertoires with fewer than 30,000 or more than 120,000 public chains were left out of co-occurrence clustering, as were about five repertoires with anomalous nucleotide sharing. TCRdb holds this immuneACCESS table with in-frame rearrangements only. Some clones are missing; in checked studies, unresolved V genes explain under half, and the rest has no known cause. D and trimming come from the DNA, and the V and J calls and clone size come from that table. Present in this sample are over 100,000 clones, around 75% of which were seen just once. The ten biggest clones cover 2.1% of the sample.

General study outcomes and caveats: HLA typing was unavailable for some donors at each locus, so association tests used only the typed subset. CMV serostatus was the only immune exposure information available for the cohort. In vitro tests confirmed that a few of the cytomegalovirus-associated TCR beta chains recognize cytomegalovirus antigens. According to a later analysis, TCR association rates differed among HLA loci, with DRB1 alleles showing the most associated TCRs and HLA-C alleles showing the fewest. According to a later analysis, most CMV-associated TCR beta chains appeared to be HLA-restricted, and the HLA associations seemed to be driven largely by CMV exposure. Roughly uniform sequencing depth across donors was assumed in presence/absence analyses, although this assumption may not hold. The sequencing pipeline was judged likely to have produced a cluster of highly shared sequence variants as a technical artifact. Most TCR sequences were seen in very few donors, while some public TCRs were found in many individuals. A total of 150 to 200 TCR beta chains were listed by the study as associated with cytomegalovirus. In this cohort, only TCR beta chains were sequenced, and detectable features were limited by the absence of alpha or paired-chain data. A later analysis found that HLA-associated TCR beta chains were more clonally expanded and had lower generation probabilities than equally common non-associated chains. In both the original and validation cohorts, the classifier was reported to diagnose cytomegalovirus status with high specificity and sensitivity. In an earlier analysis of approximately 590 of the donors, most TCR beta V segments appeared in productive rearrangements about 90% or about 30% of the time, broadly matching IMGT annotations. A further reported finding was that TCR beta sequences accurately predicted the HLA-A and HLA-B alleles for most subjects in the first cohort. According to a later genetic analysis, donors in an Asian-associated ancestry cluster had fewer N-insertions in productive TCRs than the roughly 670-donor mean. A later analysis associated roughly 17,000 TCR beta sequences with specific HLA alleles at a false discovery rate of 0.05. When HLA alleles, especially DR and DQ, strongly co-occurred, attributing TCR associations to individual alleles was difficult. In a later analysis, several top co-occurrence clusters were reported to appear linked to parvovirus B19, influenza, CMV and Epstein-Barr virus. Approximately 16 rarely observed V segments, including chromosome 9 orphons, were excluded from the earlier analysis of about 610 of the donors because counts were too low. The 87-base-pair reads could not distinguish some IMGT-functional V segments, including TRBV6-2 and TRBV6-3, so those segments were excluded. V-gene and J-gene trimming of TCR beta chains was associated with a missense DCLRE1C variant in a later genetic analysis, and the association was replicated in an independent cohort. It was suggested by the authors that the approach could potentially be generalized to other disease states and immunological phenotypes. Correlated functional status among segregating V segments might be attributable to linkage disequilibrium, but an unknown experimental factor could not be ruled out.

The clonotype comes from a man aged 25-40 years in good health and CMV-seronegative. The sequenced sample consisted of PBMCs. This sequence uses TRBV6-1 and TRBJ1-2; perhaps TRBD1 is the D gene, with 5 bases matching. The nucleotide sequence is TGTGCTACCAGGGTGGGCTATGGCTACACCTTC. Translated, it gives CATRVGYGYTF.